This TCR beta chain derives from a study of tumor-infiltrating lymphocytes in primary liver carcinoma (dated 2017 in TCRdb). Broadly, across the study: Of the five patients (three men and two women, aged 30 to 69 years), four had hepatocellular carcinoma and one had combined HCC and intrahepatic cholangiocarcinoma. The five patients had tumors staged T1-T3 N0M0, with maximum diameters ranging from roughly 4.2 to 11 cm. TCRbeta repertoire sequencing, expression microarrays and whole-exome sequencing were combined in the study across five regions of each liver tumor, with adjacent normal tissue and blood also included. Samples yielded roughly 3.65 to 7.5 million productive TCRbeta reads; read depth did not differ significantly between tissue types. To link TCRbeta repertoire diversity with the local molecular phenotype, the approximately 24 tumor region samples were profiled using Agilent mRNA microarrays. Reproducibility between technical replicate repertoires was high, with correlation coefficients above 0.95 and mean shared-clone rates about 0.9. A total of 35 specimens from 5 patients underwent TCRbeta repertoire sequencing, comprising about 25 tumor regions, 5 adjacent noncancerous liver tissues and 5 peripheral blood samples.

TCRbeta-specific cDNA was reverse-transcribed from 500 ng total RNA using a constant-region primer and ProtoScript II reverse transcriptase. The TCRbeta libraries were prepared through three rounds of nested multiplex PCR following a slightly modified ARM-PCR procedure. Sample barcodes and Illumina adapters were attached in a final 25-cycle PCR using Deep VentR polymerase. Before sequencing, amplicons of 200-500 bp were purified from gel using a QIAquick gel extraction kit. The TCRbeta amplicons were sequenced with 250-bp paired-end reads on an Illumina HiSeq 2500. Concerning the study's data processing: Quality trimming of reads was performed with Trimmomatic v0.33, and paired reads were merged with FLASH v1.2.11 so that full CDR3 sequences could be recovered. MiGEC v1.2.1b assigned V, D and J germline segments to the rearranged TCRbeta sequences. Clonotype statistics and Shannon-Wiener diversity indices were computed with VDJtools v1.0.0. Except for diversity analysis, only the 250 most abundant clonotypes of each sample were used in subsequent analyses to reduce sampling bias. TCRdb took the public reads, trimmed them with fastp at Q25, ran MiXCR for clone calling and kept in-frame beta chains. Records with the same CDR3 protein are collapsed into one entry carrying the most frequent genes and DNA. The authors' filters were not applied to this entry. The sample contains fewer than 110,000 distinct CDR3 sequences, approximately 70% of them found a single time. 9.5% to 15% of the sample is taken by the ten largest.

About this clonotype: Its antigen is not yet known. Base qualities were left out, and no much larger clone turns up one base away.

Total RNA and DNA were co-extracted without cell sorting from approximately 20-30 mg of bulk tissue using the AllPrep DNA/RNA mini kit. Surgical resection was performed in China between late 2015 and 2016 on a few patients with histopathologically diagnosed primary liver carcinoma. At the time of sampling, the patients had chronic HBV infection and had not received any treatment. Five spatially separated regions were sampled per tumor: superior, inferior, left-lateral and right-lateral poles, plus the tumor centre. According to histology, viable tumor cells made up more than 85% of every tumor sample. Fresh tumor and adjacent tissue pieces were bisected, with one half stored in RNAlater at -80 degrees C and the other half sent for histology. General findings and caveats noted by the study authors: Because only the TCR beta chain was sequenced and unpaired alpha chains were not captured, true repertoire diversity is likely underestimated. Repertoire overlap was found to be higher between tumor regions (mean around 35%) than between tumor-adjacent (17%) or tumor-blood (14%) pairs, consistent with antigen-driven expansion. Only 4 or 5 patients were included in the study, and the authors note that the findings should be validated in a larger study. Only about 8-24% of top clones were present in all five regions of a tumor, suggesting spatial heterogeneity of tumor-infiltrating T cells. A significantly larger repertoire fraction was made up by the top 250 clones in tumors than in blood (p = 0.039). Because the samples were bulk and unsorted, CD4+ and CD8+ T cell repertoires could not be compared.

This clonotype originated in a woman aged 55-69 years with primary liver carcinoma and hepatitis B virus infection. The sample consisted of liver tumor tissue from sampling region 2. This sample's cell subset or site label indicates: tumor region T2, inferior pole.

The sequenced DNA is TGTGCCAGCAGTTACTTTCCAGGGGAGCTGTTTTTT. Its translation reads: CASSYFPGELFF. The chain is made from TRBV6-5 and TRBJ2-2, with the D segment identity uncertain. Reading the germline V gene gives CDR1 MNHEY and CDR2 SVGAGI. The CDR3 holds 12 amino acids from the cysteine to the phenylalanine. This entry keeps only the CDR3 DNA: 36 bases, framed from base 1. V is shortened by 1 base, J by 8 bases, and the region joining them spans 5 bases.